This T cell receptor beta chain was retrieved from a study of cytomegalovirus exposure and HLA in healthy donors. Study observations and caveats: Certain sequence variants were highly shared and formed a cluster, and this cluster was likely a sequencing artifact. CMV antigen specificity of a few CMV-associated chains was confirmed in vitro. A later analysis linked a missense DCLRE1C variant to TCR beta V- and J-gene trimming.

60 Vbeta and 13 Jbeta primers were used in PCR. TCRdb's table, derived via immunoSEQ multiplex PCR, lists solely in-frame clones and lacks some. The table for this sample gives 70,000 to 100,000 clones. Note on this clone: Antigen specificity is unknown.

The TCR originated in a girl aged 10-17 years in good health and CMV-seropositive. Sample: PBMCs.

CDR3 sequence reads: CASNPNRGTTYGYTF. The CDR3 region has the DNA TGTGCCAGCAACCCGAATCGAGGGACTACCTATGGCTACACCTTC. The gene calls are TRBV6-6 and TRBJ1-2; D is perhaps TRBD1 (5 bases). Germline values: CDR1 MNHNY, CDR2 SVGAGI (reference sequence). Trimming cost V 7 bases and J 4 bases, with 19 bases left between them. This CDR3 is 15 amino acids long.